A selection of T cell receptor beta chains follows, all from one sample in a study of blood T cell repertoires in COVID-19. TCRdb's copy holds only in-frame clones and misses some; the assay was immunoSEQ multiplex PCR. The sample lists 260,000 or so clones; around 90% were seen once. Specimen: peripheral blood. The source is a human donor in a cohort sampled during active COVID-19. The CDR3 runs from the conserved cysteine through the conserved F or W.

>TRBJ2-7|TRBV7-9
CASSYGTETYEQYF
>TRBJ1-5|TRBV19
CATSDENYSNQPQHF
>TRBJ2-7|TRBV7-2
CASSLGHSYEQYF
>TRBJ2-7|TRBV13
CASSLRTGFYEQYF
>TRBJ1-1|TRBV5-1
CASSLSGVGSTEAFF
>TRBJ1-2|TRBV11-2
CASSSLSGPGGYTF
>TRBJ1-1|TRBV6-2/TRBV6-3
CASSALRGGNTEAFF
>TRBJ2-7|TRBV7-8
CASSYGTRTYEQYF
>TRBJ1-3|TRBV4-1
CASSLSSTIYF
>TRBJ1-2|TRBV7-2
CASSLGQYLDYGYTF
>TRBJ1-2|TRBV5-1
CASSLSTGGQGGYTF
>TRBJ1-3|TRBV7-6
CASSLRRSSGNTIYF
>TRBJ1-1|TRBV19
CASSVQVLNTEAFF
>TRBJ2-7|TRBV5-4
CASSFGASPYEQYF
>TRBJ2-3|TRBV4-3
CASSQDLRGATDTQYF
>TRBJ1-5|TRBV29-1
CSAAEGVGGQPQHF
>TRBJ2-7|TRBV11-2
CASSPGIYYEQYF
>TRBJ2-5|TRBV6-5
CASSPQGPQETQYF
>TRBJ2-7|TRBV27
CASARTGSYEQYF
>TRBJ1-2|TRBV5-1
CASRSQHTGGIYGYTF
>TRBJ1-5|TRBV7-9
CASSLGAGAEQPQHF
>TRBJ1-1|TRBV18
CASSPIHLNTEAFF